This T cell receptor beta chain appears in the sequencing data of a study of blood T cell repertoires in COVID-19 (dated by TCRdb to about 2020). In terms of the full investigation: The collaborator samples originated in the United States, Italy and Spain and spanned the acute and convalescent phases of COVID-19. The material from the prospective study consisted of cDNA or gDNA derived from T cells, B-cell-depleted T cells, or PBMCs. Deeply sampled blood TCRbeta repertoires from subjects exposed to, actively infected with, or recovered from COVID-19 were included in the dataset. The repertoires were released in a freely available public database meant as a resource for research on the immune response to SARS-CoV-2. Samples were obtained from the ongoing ImmuneRACE study (first 160 participants) and from roughly 1,300 subjects provided by 6 global collaborators. The sample metadata nearly always contained a de-identified subject ID, COVID-19 status, age in years and sex. Where HLA class I and class II types were available, the types were taken from metadata supplied by the sample provider, not from assay-based typing. Study-level results and caveats: The quantity of clinical and demographic metadata differed by source and by participant and was supplied without curation.

Another Seattle source contributed samples from volunteer blood donors who had recovered from COVID-19. Each collaborating institution followed its own protocols to collect whole blood in K2EDTA tubes. For TCRbeta analysis, collaborators shipped samples in one of three forms: frozen whole blood, isolated PBMCs, or DNA extracted from either of those sample types. TCRbeta CDR3 regions were amplified from genomic DNA using the immunoSEQ Assay, a bias-controlled multiplex PCR. For the original study's pipeline: Within the assay, amplification of reference gene primers was used to estimate how many nucleated cells each sample contained. Sequence reads were collapsed and filtered to measure the absolute abundance of every unique TCRbeta CDR3 rearrangement. For each sample, productive Simpson clonality was calculated as the square root of Simpson's diversity index over productive rearrangements. TCRdb retrieved this table from immuneACCESS and kept in-frame rearrangements only. Not all clones are present; in checked studies, unresolved V genes account for under half, and no reason is known for the remainder. V, J and clone size are those of that table, while D and trimming were read from the DNA. The sample yields 200,000 to 300,000 clones; about 89% were counted once. Approximately 9.8% of the sample is held by the ten biggest clonotypes.

The CDR3 goes from the cysteine to the phenylalanine over 16 residues. The retained sequence is limited to the CDR3, 48 bases, with the frame set at the first base. CDR1 and CDR2 are drawn from the germline V gene: SGHVS, FNYEAQ. At the junction V is shortened by 5 bases and J by 5 bases; bases outside the gene matches: 12. On this clone itself: The antigen this receptor binds is unknown. Base qualities are not provided; no much larger clone lies one nucleotide away.

This clonotype was sampled from a man in his forties who had recovered from COVID-19. The chain is encoded by TRBV7-6 joined to TRBJ2-5; TRBD2 fits 9 bases in the junction. Sequences were obtained from peripheral blood. In nucleotide form, the sequence is TGTGCCAGCAGCCCCGGGAGGCGGGGGGGCCGGGAGACCCAGTACTTC. Its protein product is CASSPGRRGGRETQYF.